The sequence of this TCR beta chain was determined in a study of blood T cells in healthy people across ages. Germline values: CDR1 SEHNR, CDR2 FQNEAQ (reference sequence). V gave up 4 bases and J gave up 3 bases, with 12 bases separating them. This CDR3 contains 14 residues. The authors ran a second PCR of 7 to 11 cycles using a sample-barcoded 5' primer and a J-beta primer mix. TCRdb analysed the 5' RACE reads with MiXCR anew, one entry per CDR3 protein. This table has roughly 1,000,000 distinct CDR3 sequences, 20% to 25% appearing once. These data also featured in a second study, about T cells of mothers and their children.

The V and J genes are TRBV7-9 and TRBJ1-1, with D tentatively TRBD1 (5 bases). The sequence was obtained from a girl aged 2 to 9 in good health. Sequenced: blood. DNA for the CDR3: TGTGCCAGCAGCTCGACAGTCATCGACACTGAAGCTTTCTTT. Protein: CASSSTVIDTEAFF.